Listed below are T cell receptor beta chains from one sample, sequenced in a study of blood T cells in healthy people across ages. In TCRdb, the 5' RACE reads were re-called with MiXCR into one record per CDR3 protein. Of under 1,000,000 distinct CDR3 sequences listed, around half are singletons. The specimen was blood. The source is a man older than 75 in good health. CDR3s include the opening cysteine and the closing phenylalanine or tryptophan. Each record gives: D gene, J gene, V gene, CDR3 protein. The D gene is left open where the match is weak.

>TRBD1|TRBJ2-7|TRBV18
CASSPGQGTSYEQYF
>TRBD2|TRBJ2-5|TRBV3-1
CASSGGRVYNEQYF
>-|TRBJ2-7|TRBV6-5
CASSYSSRNPRRGSYEQYF
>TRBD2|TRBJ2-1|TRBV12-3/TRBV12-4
CASRSSGGNNNEQFF
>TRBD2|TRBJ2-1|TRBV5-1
CASSLAGGGLSSYNEQFF
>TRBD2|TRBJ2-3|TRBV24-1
CATSGGLADSTDTQYF
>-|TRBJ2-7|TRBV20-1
CSARGDYSYEQYF
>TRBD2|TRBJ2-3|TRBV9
CASSVALLAGTDTQYF
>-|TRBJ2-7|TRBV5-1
CASSLEAYEQYF
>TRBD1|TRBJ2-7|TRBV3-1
CASSHSGQAPYEQYF
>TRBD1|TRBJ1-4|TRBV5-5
CASSYGQGGEKLFF
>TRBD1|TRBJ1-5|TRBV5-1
CASSLQGGGGQPQHF
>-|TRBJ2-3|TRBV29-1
CSVAWGAGTDTQYF
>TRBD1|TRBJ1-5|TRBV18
CASSADRGGQPQHF
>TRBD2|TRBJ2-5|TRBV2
CASSEGTSFETQYF
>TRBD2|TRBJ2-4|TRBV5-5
CASSLSGQGGINIQYF
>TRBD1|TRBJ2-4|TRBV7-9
CASSLVKAGQGFLAKNIQYF
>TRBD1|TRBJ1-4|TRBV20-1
CSAEQGGAEKLFF
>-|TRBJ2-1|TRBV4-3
CASSQSKGETYNEQFF
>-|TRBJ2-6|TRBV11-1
CASSSLGDGANVLTF
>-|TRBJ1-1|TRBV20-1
CSARYETEAFF
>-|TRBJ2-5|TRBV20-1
CSARGTGVLSNEQYF
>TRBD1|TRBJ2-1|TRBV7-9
CASSVPGQGLDEQFF
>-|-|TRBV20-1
CSARDRETYYEQYF
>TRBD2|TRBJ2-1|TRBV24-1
CATSDLNPISGPSRMVNEQFF
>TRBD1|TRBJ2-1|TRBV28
CASSPRTGGDKQFF
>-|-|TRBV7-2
CASSLAHASGLGTQYF
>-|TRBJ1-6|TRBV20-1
CSAKPGQSVNSPLHF
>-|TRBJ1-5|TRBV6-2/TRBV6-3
CATHRDGIYSNQPQHF
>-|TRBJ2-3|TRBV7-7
CASSVGFTDTQYF
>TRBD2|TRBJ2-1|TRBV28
CASSVGTRRHEQFF
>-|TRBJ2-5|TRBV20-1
CSARDWGSQETQYF
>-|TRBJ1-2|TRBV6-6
CASSYGGNSGYTF
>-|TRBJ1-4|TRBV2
CASSRQTATNEKLFF
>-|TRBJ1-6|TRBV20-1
CSAWEGVNSPLHF
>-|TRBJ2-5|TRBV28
CASGGRSYQETQYF
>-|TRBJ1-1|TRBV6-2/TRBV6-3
CASSRTGEAFF
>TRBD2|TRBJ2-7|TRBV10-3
CAISPGTSGEQYF
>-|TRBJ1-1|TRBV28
CASSMDKLTEAFF
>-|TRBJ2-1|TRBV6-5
CASSYSGSWAPASYNEQFF
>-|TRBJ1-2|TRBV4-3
CASSQVQGLNYGYTF
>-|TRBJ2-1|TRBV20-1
CSAIRGLSTRNEQFF
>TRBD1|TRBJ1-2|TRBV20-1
CSADRGLNGYTF
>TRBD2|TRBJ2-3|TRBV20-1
CSAPPPSGISDTQYF